The 19 T cell receptor beta chains given below trace back to one sample, sequenced in a study of blood T cells in healthy people across ages. Primed by a sample-barcoded 5' primer and a J-beta primer mix, a second PCR proceeded for about 6 to 12 cycles. MiXCR, applied by TCRdb to the 5' RACE reads, yields one record per CDR3 protein. The sample carries roughly 1,500,000 distinct CDR3 sequences, almost 35% recorded once. Sequenced material: blood. The source is a woman aged 25-40 years in good health.

The CDR3 nucleotides read TGCAGTGCTAGAGGACCGGGACTAGGCGTAAGAGAGACCCAGTACTTC. Its translation: CSARGPGLGVRETQYF. The genes are TRBV20-1 and TRBJ2-5, with 8 bases lining up with TRBD2. Unmatched junction bases numbered 11, after V lost 1 base and J lost 4 bases. CDR1 DFQATT and CDR2 SNEGSKA come from the germline V gene (reference sequence). The CDR3 extends over 16 amino acids.

In its sample, this clonotype was seen a few times. The chain employs TRBV28 and TRBJ2-7; D call uncertain. Looked up from germline, CDR1 is MDHEN and CDR2 is SYDVKM. V was trimmed by 6 bases and J by 7 bases, leaving 10 bases between them. CDR3 length equals 11 residues. CDR3 sequence: CASSRTTEQYF. For the CDR3, the DNA is TGTGCCAGCAGCCGAACGACAGAGCAGTACTTC.

There are a few counts of this clonotype. This chain joins TRBV12-3 or TRBV12-4 and TRBJ1-6, with TRBD1 as a possible D gene (6 bases). V was shortened by 2 bases and J by 0 bases, with 8 bases between the two germline ends. CDR3 length: 16 amino acids. This chain's CDR3 is CASSLRGGSYNSPLHF. CDR3 DNA: TGTGCCAGCAGTTTAAGAGGGGGCTCCTATAATTCACCCCTCCACTTT.

This rearrangement joins TRBV3-1 to TRBJ1-2, with D possibly matching TRBD1 (5 bases). Deletions cut 2 bases from V and 5 bases from J, with 15 bases between. CDR1 is LGHDT, CDR2 YNNKEL, per germline (reference sequence). There are 15 residues in the CDR3. The CDR3 sequence: CASSQIVDRNYGYTF. CDR3 nucleotides: TGTGCCAGCAGCCAAATAGTAGACAGAAATTATGGCTACACCTTC.

As regards this clonotype: A read error is possible here, since a much larger clone lies one base away. This chain connects TRBV4-1 to TRBJ2-7, with D possibly being TRBD1 (6 bases). Germline lookup yields CDR1 MGHRA and CDR2 YSYEKL. V was trimmed by 6 bases and J by 7 bases, leaving 19 bases between them. The CDR3 spans 14 residues. The CDR3 DNA is TGCGCCAGCAGTCCCTGGGGGCCTATCTCGGAGCAGTACTTC. It translates to CASSPWGPISEQYF.

The rearrangement uses TRBV5-1 and TRBJ2-1; D remains ambiguous. From germline, CDR1 is SGHRS and CDR2 YFSETQ. This CDR3 contains 13 residues. Trimming stripped 1 base from V and 6 bases from J, with 8 bases between. Here the CDR3 reads CASSLQLLNEQFF. CDR3 nucleotide sequence: TGCGCCAGCAGCTTGCAACTACTCAATGAGCAGTTCTTC.

To note about this clonotype: A much larger clone lies a single base off, so this may be a read error. DNA of the CDR3: TGCAGCGTGCCCCATCCGACTGTGGGGGCAGATACGCAGTATTTT. Its protein product is CSVPHPTVGADTQYF. The chain employs TRBV29-1 and TRBJ2-3; D possibly matches TRBD1 or TRBD2 (5 bases each). CDR1 is SQVTM and CDR2 is ANQGSEA in the germline V gene. The ends were cut back, 6 bases at V and 4 bases at J, with 20 bases in the middle. The length of the CDR3 is 15 residues.

The chain links TRBV27 to TRBJ1-6; TRBD1 agrees at 7 bases. The germline gives CDR1 MNHEY, CDR2 SMNVEV (reference sequence). After removal of 9 bases from V and 10 bases from J, the junction contained 6 bases not matched to a gene. The CDR3 sequence is 12 residues long. The CDR3 loop reads CARRQGGSPLHF. The CDR3 DNA reads TGTGCCAGGAGGCAGGGGGGCTCACCCCTCCACTTT.

The J gene is TRBJ2-3, the V gene TRBV28; tentatively, D is TRBD1 (5 bases). Trimming removed 11 bases from V and 3 bases from J, with 15 bases in between. CDR3 size: 13 residues. Germline CDR1 MDHEN, CDR2 SYDVKM. The DNA of the CDR3 is TGTGCCTACAGGCAGGGTGGGACAGATACGCAGTATTTT. Its translation: CAYRQGGTDTQYF.

This clonotype was recorded a few times. The rearrangement joins TRBV15 to TRBJ2-7, with 7 bases identical to TRBD1. CDR3 length: 14 residues. Germline loops: CDR1 LNHNV, CDR2 YYDKDF (reference sequence). Losses at the gene ends were 5 bases for V and 0 bases for J; bases not matched to a gene: 4. The CDR3 nucleotides are TGTGCCACCAGCGACAACAGGGGCTCCTACGAGCAGTACTTC. It specifies CATSDNRGSYEQYF.

The chain links TRBV10-2 to TRBJ2-1, with TRBD2 matching over 9 bases. The trim removed 8 bases at V and 6 bases at J, leaving 5 bases unmatched. The CDR3 sequence is 13 residues long. CDR1 is WSHSY, CDR2 SAAADI, per germline. The CDR3 loop is CASAAGGRNEQFF. The CDR3 DNA is TGCGCCAGCGCTGCGGGGGGGCGCAATGAGCAGTTCTTC.

This clonotype was observed a few times. This chain connects TRBV5-1 to TRBJ2-7, with D possibly being TRBD1 (5 bases). The V end was cut by 0 bases, the J end by 3 bases, with 13 bases between. The CDR3 length is 15 residues. Germline CDR1 and CDR2: SGHRS and YFSETQ. CDR3 DNA sequence: TGCGCCAGCAGCTTGGGGTCCGGACAAAACTACGAGCAGTACTTC. Translating gives CASSLGSGQNYEQYF.

Of note for this clonotype: The CDR3 end shows no conserved phenylalanine or tryptophan, and so a read error is likely. The chain uses TRBV11-2 and TRBJ2-1; 7 bases are a match to TRBD2. The germline gives CDR1 SGHAT, CDR2 FQNNGV. The J segment lost 9 bases and the V segment lost 1 base, leaving 6 bases of the junction unmatched. This CDR3 contains 14 residues. The CDR3 is CASSLVRTSGEQFC. The CDR3, as DNA: TGTGCCAGCAGCTTAGTGAGGACTAGTGGTGAGCAGTTCTGC.

The gene calls are TRBV29-1 and TRBJ1-2; D possibly corresponds to TRBD1 (5 bases). This CDR3 contains 16 residues. Germline CDR1 SQVTM, CDR2 ANQGSEA. V was pared by 5 bases and J by 4 bases, with 23 bases between. CDR3 protein: CSVSRDVGGSFYGYTF. CDR3 in DNA: TGCAGCGTTTCCCGTGACGTCGGGGGGTCATTCTATGGCTACACCTTC. Using reference TRBV29-1 and TRBJ1-2 for the parts outside the CDR3, the full variable domain is SAVISQKPSRDICQRGTSLTIQCQVDSQVTMMFWYRQQPGQSLTLIATANQGSEATYESGFVIDKFPISRPNLTFSTLTVSNMSPEDSSIYLCSVSRDVGGSFYGYTFGSGTRLTVV.

V gene TRBV7-9 combines with J gene TRBJ2-5; D may be TRBD2 (7 bases). The CDR3 contains 15 residues. Trimming removed 10 bases from V and 8 bases from J, with 26 bases in between. Germline CDR1 is SEHNR and CDR2 is FQNEAQ (reference sequence). Here the CDR3 reads CATLTLGGLFSTQYF. In nucleotides, the CDR3 is TGTGCCACCTTGACCCTGGGGGGGCTCTTCAGTACCCAGTACTTC.

There are a few counts of this clonotype. This chain joins TRBV3-1 and TRBJ2-7, with D perhaps matching TRBD2 (6 bases). V was shortened by 5 bases and J by 2 bases, with 16 bases between the two germline ends. The CDR3 sequence is 15 residues long. The germline V gene encodes CDR1 LGHDT and CDR2 YNNKEL (reference sequence). CDR3 protein: CASSNPGTQAYEQYF. The CDR3 DNA follows: TGTGCCAGCAGCAACCCCGGGACTCAAGCCTACGAGCAGTACTTC.

The gene calls are TRBV4-1 and TRBJ2-1; D is tentatively TRBD1 or TRBD2 (5 bases each). Germline CDR1 and CDR2: MGHRA and YSYEKL. CDR3 length: 14 residues. The ends were cut back, 1 base at V and 10 bases at J, with 14 bases in the middle. CDR3 residues: CASSQGGPWGEQFF. The CDR3 coding sequence is TGCGCCAGCAGCCAAGGAGGCCCTTGGGGGGAGCAGTTCTTC.

The chain recombines TRBV11-1 with TRBJ2-1; 14 bases agree with TRBD2. Germline CDR1 and CDR2: SGHAT and FQDESV (reference sequence). Unmatched junction bases numbered 12, after V lost 3 bases and J lost 8 bases. CDR3 length: 18 amino acids. In DNA, the CDR3 is TGTGCCAGCAGCTTCAAGCGACTAGCGGGGGGGCCCGTAGATGAGCAGTTCTTC. Its protein is CASSFKRLAGGPVDEQFF.

The rearrangement uses TRBV27 and TRBJ1-1; D not certain. In germline, CDR1 is MNHEY, CDR2 SMNVEV (reference sequence). Trimming removed 5 bases at V and 6 bases at J, with 13 bases between. CDR3 size: 13 residues. The CDR3 loop reads CASSTSPEAEAFF. The CDR3 region has the DNA TGTGCCAGCAGTACATCCCCGGAGGCTGAAGCTTTCTTT.